A single sample is the source of the 27 T cell receptor beta chains below, sequenced in a study of blood T cell repertoires in COVID-19. Method: immunoSEQ multiplex PCR; TCRdb's copy keeps in-frame clones and lacks some. The sample has approximately 270,000 clones; about 90% are singletons. The specimen sequenced was PBMCs or T cells enriched from blood (not recorded which). The receptors derive from a human donor in a cohort exposed to, infected with or recovered from COVID-19 (not recorded which). The donor label of this sample is uncertain.

The V and J genes are TRBV11-3 and TRBJ2-6, with D tentatively TRBD1 (6 bases). V was cut by 6 bases and J by 0 bases, with 9 bases left in between. Germline CDR1 is SGHNT and CDR2 is YENEEA. The CDR3 sequence is 15 residues long. As DNA, the CDR3 is TGTGCCAGCAGTCCAGGGGCCTCTGGGGCCAACGTCCTGACTTTC. Its protein product is CASSPGASGANVLTF.

The chain links TRBV6-5 to TRBJ2-2, with a weak D call TRBD1 (6 bases). The length of the CDR3 is 13 residues. Germline assignment: CDR1 MNHEY and CDR2 SVGAGI. The ends were cut back, 7 bases at V and 5 bases at J, with 11 bases in the middle. The CDR3: CASIFQGTGELFF. CDR3 DNA sequence: TGTGCCAGCATCTTTCAGGGGACCGGGGAGCTGTTTTTT.

This clone came up once. The chain employs TRBV9 and TRBJ1-3; 10 nucleotides match TRBD1. There are 16 residues in the CDR3. Per germline, CDR1 SGDLS and CDR2 YYNGEE. V shed 4 bases and J 3 bases; nucleotides not matched to a gene: 7. The CDR3 loop reads CASSKPGQGHGNTIYF. The CDR3 DNA reads as TGTGCCAGCAGCAAACCGGGACAGGGGCATGGAAACACCATATATTTT.

The chain recombines TRBV6-6 with TRBJ2-7; possible D gene TRBD1, 6 bases. The CDR3 sequence is 12 residues long. Germline assignment: CDR1 MNHNY and CDR2 SVGAGI (reference sequence). V was pared by 7 bases and J by 3 bases, with 10 bases between. The CDR3 sequence is CASTEQGYEQYF. Written as DNA, the CDR3 is TGTGCCAGCACCGAACAGGGCTACGAGCAGTACTTC.

The chain combines TRBV19 with TRBJ1-6; D is possibly TRBD1 (5 bases). The CDR3 totals 17 residues. The germline CDR1 and CDR2 sequences are LNHDA and SQIVND (reference sequence). Trimming shortened V by 7 bases and J by 6 bases, and 22 bases separated the two germline ends. The DNA for the CDR3 is TGTGCCAGTATTCTAAGGGCGGGACCCGATGGTAATTCACCCCTCCACTTT. Its protein is CASILRAGPDGNSPLHF. The full variable domain, rest sourced from reference TRBV19 and TRBJ1-6, is DGGITQSPKYLFRKEGQNVTLSCEQNLNHDAMYWYRQDPGQGLRLIYYSQIVNDFQKGDIAEGYSVSREKKESFPLTVTSAQKNPTAFYLCASILRAGPDGNSPLHFGNGTRLTVT.

V and J are TRBV12-3 or TRBV12-4 and TRBJ1-6, with D uncertain. V was trimmed by 6 bases and J by 6 bases, leaving 6 bases between them. This CDR3 comprises 12 residues. The CDR3 DNA is TGTGCCAGCAGAAACAGTAATTCACCCCTCCACTTT. Residues: CASRNSNSPLHF.

About this clone itself: At the DNA level, this CDR3 is encoded by other sequences in the same sample as well. V gene TRBV9 combines with J gene TRBJ1-2; 7 positions agree with TRBD1. Germline V lookup: CDR1 SGDLS, CDR2 YYNGEE. The CDR3 has 15 residues. Losses at the gene ends were 0 bases for V and 0 bases for J; bases not matched to a gene: 2. The CDR3 spells CASSVGQGPNYGYTF. Here the CDR3 DNA reads TGTGCCAGCAGCGTAGGACAGGGCCCTAACTATGGCTACACCTTC.

This chain joins TRBV21-1 and TRBJ1-2. TRBV21-1 is shown as a pseudogene. CDR3 length: 13 amino acids. The CDR3 reads CASSPAVCYGYTF. DNA of the CDR3: TGTGCCAGCAGCCCCGCGGTCTGCTATGGCTACACCTTC.

The chain links TRBV25-1 to TRBJ1-4; 7 positions match TRBD1. CDR1 and CDR2 from the germline V gene are MGHDK and SYGVNS. The CDR3 consists of 16 residues. The junction had 5 bases not matched to a gene; V was cut back by 0 bases and J by 4 bases. As DNA, the CDR3 is TGTGCCAGCAGTGAATATTCGGGACAGAGTAATGAAAAACTGTTTTTT. This gives the protein CASSEYSGQSNEKLFF.

This chain uses TRBV5-1 with TRBJ2-1; D may be TRBD1 (6 bases). V lost 4 bases to trimming and J lost 9 bases, with 14 bases between them. The CDR3 spans 13 residues. From germline, CDR1 is SGHRS and CDR2 YFSETQ. The CDR3: CASSERTDREQFF. Written as DNA, the CDR3 is TGCGCCAGCAGCGAAAGGACAGACCGTGAGCAGTTCTTC.

CDR3 sequence: CSASGTGTSGGLINEQFF. As DNA, the CDR3 is TGCAGTGCTAGTGGAACCGGGACTAGCGGGGGGCTGATCAATGAGCAGTTCTTC. The chain has TRBV20-1 and TRBJ2-1; 15 nucleotides agree with TRBD2. Trimming took 3 bases from V and 6 from J; bases not matched to a gene: 12. Germline CDR1 DFQATT, CDR2 SNEGSKA (reference sequence). The CDR3 runs 18 residues.

The genes are TRBV12-5 and TRBJ2-2, with a tentative D call TRBD1 (5 bases). Germline V gene lookup returns CDR1 LGHNT and CDR2 FRNRAP. The CDR3 is made up of 14 amino acids. With 3 bases removed from V and 6 bases from J, the gap between germline ends came to 11 bases. In DNA form, the CDR3 reads TGTGCTAGTGGTTTAGGAAGCAGGGCCGGGGAGCTGTTTTTT. Protein product: CASGLGSRAGELFF.

The V gene is TRBV5-5, the J gene TRBJ1-2; 9 nucleotides agree with TRBD1. Germline CDR1 is SGHKS and CDR2 is YYEKEE (reference sequence). The CDR3 covers 17 residues. Trimming removed 0 bases from V and 4 bases from J; junction bases left unmatched: 10. Here the CDR3 reads CASSLALLDRGGYGYTF. As DNA, the CDR3 is TGTGCCAGCAGCTTGGCCCTGTTAGACAGGGGGGGCTATGGCTACACCTTC.

The rearrangement joins TRBV5-8 to TRBJ2-7, with D perhaps TRBD2 (7 bases). The CDR3 spans 13 residues. V was pared by 4 bases and J by 6 bases, with 14 bases between. Germline-derived CDR1 and CDR2 are SGHTS and YDEGEE. CDR3 in DNA: TGTGCCAGCAGCCCAGAGGGGGGGCTCGAGCAGTACTTC. Protein product: CASSPEGGLEQYF.

The chain joins TRBV6-6 to TRBJ1-4; D gene uncertain. The germline CDR1 and CDR2 sequences are MNHNY and SVGAGI (reference sequence). The CDR3 sequence is 13 residues long. V was cut by 2 bases and J by 8 bases, with 9 bases left in between. CDR3 region: CASSYRSGEKLFF. Here the CDR3 DNA reads TGTGCCAGCAGTTACAGGAGCGGGGAAAAACTGTTTTTT.

The chain joins TRBV4-2 to TRBJ1-1, with a tentative D call TRBD1 (6 bases). The CDR3 is made up of 14 amino acids. From germline, CDR1 is LGHNA and CDR2 YNFKEQ. Trimming pared 4 bases from V and 6 bases from J, leaving 15 bases between. The CDR3 nucleotides are TGTGCCAGCAGCCTTCGGACAGAGGGTTCTGAAGCTTTCTTT. This sequence encodes CASSLRTEGSEAFF.

This clone was detected ten times or more. This chain joins TRBV7-6 and TRBJ1-2; 8 bases are shared with TRBD1. The CDR3 is made up of 16 amino acids. V lost 5 bases, J lost 1 base, and 9 bases stayed unmatched. Germline V gene lookup returns CDR1 SGHVS and CDR2 FNYEAQ. CDR3 amino acids: CASSPQTGADNYGYTF. The CDR3, as DNA: TGTGCCAGCAGCCCCCAGACAGGGGCCGATAACTATGGCTACACCTTC.

The chain combines TRBV19 with TRBJ1-1; D is possibly TRBD1 (5 bases). In germline, CDR1 is LNHDA, CDR2 SQIVND (reference sequence). Trimming cost V 5 bases and J 5 bases, with 15 bases left between them. The CDR3 loop spans 14 amino acids. CDR3 sequence: CASSSRTGETEAFF. Written as DNA, the CDR3 is TGTGCCAGTAGTTCTCGGACGGGGGAGACTGAAGCTTTCTTT.

CDR3 in amino acids: CSARQELEAFF. The CDR3 DNA is TGCAGTGCTAGACAGGAACTTGAAGCTTTCTTT. The chain uses TRBV20-1 and TRBJ1-1, with no clear D. CDR1 DFQATT and CDR2 SNEGSKA come from the germline V gene (reference sequence). This CDR3 region has 11 residues. V was pared by 2 bases and J by 7 bases, with 8 bases between.

Turning to this clone: Within the sample, other DNA sequences also encode this same CDR3. The chain carries TRBV29-1 and TRBJ1-2; 8 bases align to TRBD1. Germline CDR1 reads SQVTM; CDR2 reads ANQGSEA. The length of the CDR3 is 13 residues. With 3 bases clipped from V and 2 bases from J, the junction kept 2 bases outside the gene matches. Here the CDR3 DNA reads TGCAGCGTTGAGAGGACAGGGAACTATGGCTACACCTTC. Its translation is CSVERTGNYGYTF.

The CDR3 region is CASRSPGSSNNQPQHF. The CDR3, as DNA: TGTGCAAGTCGCTCCCCAGGCAGCTCAAACAATCAGCCCCAGCATTTT. The chain links TRBV12-2 to TRBJ1-5; the table's D call, TRBD1, has no DNA check behind it. TRBV12-2 is shown as a pseudogene. This CDR3 spans 16 amino acids.

The gene calls are TRBV10-1 and TRBJ1-1; D is unclear. The CDR3 totals 14 residues. Deletions cut 6 bases from V and 0 bases from J, with 11 bases between. The V gene's germline CDR1 is WNHNN and CDR2 SYGVQD (reference sequence). CDR3: CASRASRLNTEAFF. Here the CDR3 DNA reads TGCGCCAGCAGAGCAAGTCGGTTGAACACTGAAGCTTTCTTT.

The chain carries TRBV6-1 and TRBJ2-4, with D perhaps TRBD1 (5 bases). V was trimmed by 5 bases and J by 5 bases, leaving 13 bases between them. The CDR3 consists of 14 residues. Per the germline V gene, CDR1 is MNHNS and CDR2 is SASEGT. CDR3 residues: CASSPRQGQNIQYF. The CDR3, as DNA: TGTGCCAGCAGTCCACGGCAGGGCCAAAACATTCAGTACTTC.

This sequence joins TRBV7-9 and TRBJ2-5, with D tentatively TRBD2 (6 bases). The germline CDR1 and CDR2 sequences are SEHNR and FQNEAQ (reference sequence). There are 17 residues in the CDR3. V was clipped by 3 bases and J by 5 bases, with 22 bases between them. The CDR3 reads CASSFSFGTPTLETQYF. Here the CDR3 DNA reads TGTGCCAGCAGCTTTTCTTTCGGGACTCCCACTTTGGAGACCCAGTACTTC. The whole variable domain, remainder taken from reference TRBV7-9 and TRBJ2-5, is DTGVSQNPRHKITKRGQNVTFRCDPISEHNRLYWYRQTLGQGPEFLTYFQNEAQLEKSRLLSDRFSAERPKGSFSTLEIQRTEQGDSAMYLCASSFSFGTPTLETQYFGPGTRLLVL.

This chain links TRBV2 with TRBJ2-5, with D unresolved. Germline-derived CDR1 and CDR2 are SNHLY and FYNNEI. CDR3 length equals 11 residues. V was shortened by 8 bases and J by 1 base, with 5 bases between the two germline ends. CDR3 bases: TGTGCCAGCGGCCTCCAAGAGACCCAGTACTTC. Translation gives CASGLQETQYF.

CDR3 coding DNA: TGCAGCGTTGAAGGTCTAGCGGGGGGGAAATCCTACAATGAGCAGTTCTTC. Its translation: CSVEGLAGGKSYNEQFF. This chain joins TRBV29-1 and TRBJ2-1, with 12 bases aligning to TRBD2. The V gene end was trimmed by 1 base and the J gene end by 1 base; junction bases not matched to a gene: 5. This CDR3 spans 17 amino acids. The germline V gene encodes CDR1 SQVTM and CDR2 ANQGSEA.

The V call is TRBV7-6, the J call TRBJ2-5; maybe TRBD1 (7 bases). Trimming stripped 5 bases from V and 1 base from J, with 20 bases between. CDR3 size: 17 residues. CDR1 is SGHVS and CDR2 is FNYEAQ in the germline V gene. The CDR3 loop reads CASSPRTGGNRQETQYF. The CDR3 bases are TGTGCCAGCAGCCCTCGGACAGGAGGGAACCGCCAAGAGACCCAGTACTTC.